The rows below give T cell receptor beta chains drawn from one sample of a study of blood T cell dynamics during melanoma immunotherapy. The method was immunoSEQ multiplex PCR; TCRdb's version includes in-frame clones alone and lacks a portion of them. The table lists a few thousand clones, 92% of them singletons. Specimen: effector memory CD8+ T cells from blood, collected from a patient treated with checkpoint blockade. Receptors were obtained from a human donor with melanoma. CDR3s leave out the opening cysteine and the closing phenylalanine or tryptophan. The D gene is left open where the match is weak.

v_gene	d_gene	j_gene	CDR3aa
TRBV4-3	NA	TRBJ2-3	ASSRGIAELEGQY
TRBV7-8	TRBD2	TRBJ2-2	ASSLVREGPTGELF
TRBV27	NA	NA	ASRFQYEQY
TRBV11-2	NA	TRBJ2-2	ASKYRRTGELF
TRBV28	NA	TRBJ1-3	ASSFRGLRNTIY
TRBV9	NA	TRBJ1-2	ASSEQHKIDYGYT
TRBV28	NA	TRBJ1-5	ASYPTTGSNQPQH
TRBV7-9	NA	TRBJ1-5	ASSSTERNQPQH
TRBV6-5	TRBD1	TRBJ1-1	ASSYSPDRPTEAF
TRBV4-1	TRBD1	NA	ASSEAYLRDRGYEQY
TRBV19	NA	TRBJ2-3	ASMQPRRDTNPDTQY
TRBV14	NA	TRBJ2-5	ASSQDWGKETQY
TRBV19	TRBD1	TRBJ2-7	ASIGQGAGEQY
TRBV7-6	NA	TRBJ1-4	ASSPSRGFEKLF
TRBV19	NA	TRBJ1-5	ASSKGYLGRQPQH
TRBV25-1	TRBD1	TRBJ1-1	ASSEWDSEAF
TRBV6-5	NA	TRBJ2-2	ASSYFTASNTGELF
TRBV7-6	NA	TRBJ2-1	ASSPAPGFYNEQF
TRBV25-1	TRBD2	TRBJ2-1	ASSDGTSGDSYNEQF
TRBV11-3	TRBD2	TRBJ2-5	ASSPGTSGHRAETQY
TRBV7-9	NA	TRBJ2-2	ASSLPWGGRGTGELF
TRBV7-9	NA	TRBJ1-5	ASSLQNQPQH
TRBV30	TRBD2	TRBJ2-1	AWSQTSDEQF
TRBV9	TRBD1	TRBJ2-7	ASSVDGTGGIYEQY
TRBV5-4	NA	TRBJ1-4	ASSPGSNEKLF
TRBV19	NA	TRBJ2-1	ASKGLGYNEQF
TRBV28	TRBD2	NA	ASWTSESYEQY
TRBV6-5	NA	TRBJ1-1	ASWGPLNEAF
TRBV20-1	NA	TRBJ2-2	SVTNTGELF
TRBV28	NA	TRBJ1-5	ASSFGISSNQPQH
TRBV27	NA	TRBJ2-7	ASSYTVAYEQY
TRBV25-1	NA	TRBJ2-1	ASSDRRGPNNEQF
TRBV15	TRBD2	TRBJ2-5	ATSRVGTSGLEDQY
TRBV27	NA	TRBJ2-3	ASSPGTDTQY
TRBV23-1	NA	TRBJ2-5	ASSLELRYVETQY
TRBV14	NA	TRBJ2-5	ASSQVPNKETD
TRBV28	NA	TRBJ1-6	ASSPPPGTSYNSPLH
TRBV7-3	NA	TRBJ2-3	ASSLNAGITPDTQY
TRBV5-6	TRBD1	TRBJ1-4	ASSENSGTGVGRDEKLF
TRBV19	TRBD2	NA	ASSQTSGGYEQY
TRBV5-4	TRBD1	TRBJ1-4	ASSWDRGGEKLF
TRBV4-1	TRBD1	TRBJ1-1	ASSQPAGDRGEDTEAF
TRBV23-1	NA	TRBJ1-5	ASSQSETSDQPQH
TRBV4-2	NA	TRBJ2-5	ASSEIAGSKTQY
TRBV2	TRBD1	TRBJ2-7	ASSGTGLSYEQY
TRBV4-3	TRBD2	TRBJ2-7	ASSQESSSGPYEQY
TRBV7-5	NA	TRBJ1-5	ASSSTERNQPQH
TRBV27	NA	TRBJ1-6	ATAAGFSSYNSPLH
TRBV6-5	TRBD1	TRBJ2-7	ASSMGQGPYEQY
TRBV5-6	NA	TRBJ2-1	ASSLQASVNEQF
TRBV7-3	TRBD2	TRBJ2-1	ASSLASGNSYNEQF
TRBV30	NA	TRBJ2-7	AYSASSYEQY